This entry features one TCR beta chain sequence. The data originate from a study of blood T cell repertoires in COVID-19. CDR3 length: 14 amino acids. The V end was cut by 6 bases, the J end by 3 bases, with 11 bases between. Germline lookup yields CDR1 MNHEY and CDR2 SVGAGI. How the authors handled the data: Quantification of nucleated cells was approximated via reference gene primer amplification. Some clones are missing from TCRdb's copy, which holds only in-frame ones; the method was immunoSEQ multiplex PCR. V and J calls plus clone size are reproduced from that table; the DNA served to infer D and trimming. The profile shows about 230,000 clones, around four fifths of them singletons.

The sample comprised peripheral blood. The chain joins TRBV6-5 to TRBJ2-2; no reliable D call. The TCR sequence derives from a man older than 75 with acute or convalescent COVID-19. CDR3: CASRGDTYTGELFF. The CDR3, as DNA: TGTGCCAGCAGGGGCGACACGTACACCGGGGAGCTGTTTTTT.